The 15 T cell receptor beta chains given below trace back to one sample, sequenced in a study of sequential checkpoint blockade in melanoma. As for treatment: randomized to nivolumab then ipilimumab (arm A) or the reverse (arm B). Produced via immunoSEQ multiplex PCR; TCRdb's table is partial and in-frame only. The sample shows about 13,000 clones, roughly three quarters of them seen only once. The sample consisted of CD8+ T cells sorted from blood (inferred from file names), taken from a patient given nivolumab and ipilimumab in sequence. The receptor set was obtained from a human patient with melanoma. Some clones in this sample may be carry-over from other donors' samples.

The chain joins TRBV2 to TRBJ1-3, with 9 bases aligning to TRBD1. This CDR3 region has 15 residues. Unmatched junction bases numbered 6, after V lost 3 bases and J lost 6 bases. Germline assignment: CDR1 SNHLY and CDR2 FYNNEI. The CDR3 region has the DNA TGTGCCAGCAGTGAGGACAGGGGATTGTCAAACACCATATATTTT. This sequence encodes CASSEDRGLSNTIYF.

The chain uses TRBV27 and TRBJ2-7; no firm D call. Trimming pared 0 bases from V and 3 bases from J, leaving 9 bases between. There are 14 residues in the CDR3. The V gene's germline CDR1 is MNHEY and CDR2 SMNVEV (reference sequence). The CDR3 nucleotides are TGTGCCAGCAGTTTATCGGAGATTAGCTACGAGCAGTACTTC. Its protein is CASSLSEISYEQYF.

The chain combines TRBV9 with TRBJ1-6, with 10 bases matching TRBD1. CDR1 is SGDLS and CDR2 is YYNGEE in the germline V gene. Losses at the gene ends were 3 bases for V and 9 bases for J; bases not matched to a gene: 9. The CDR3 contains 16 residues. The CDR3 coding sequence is TGTGCCAGCAGCGACCCTAGGGGACAGGGGATTTCACCCCTCCACTTT. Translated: CASSDPRGQGISPLHF.

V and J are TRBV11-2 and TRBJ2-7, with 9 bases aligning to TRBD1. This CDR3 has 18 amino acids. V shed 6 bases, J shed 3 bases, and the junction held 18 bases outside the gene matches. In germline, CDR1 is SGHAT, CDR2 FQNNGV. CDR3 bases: TGTGCCAGCAGTCTCAACCGAAACCGGGACAGGGTACGCTACGAGCAGTACTTC. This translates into CASSLNRNRDRVRYEQYF.

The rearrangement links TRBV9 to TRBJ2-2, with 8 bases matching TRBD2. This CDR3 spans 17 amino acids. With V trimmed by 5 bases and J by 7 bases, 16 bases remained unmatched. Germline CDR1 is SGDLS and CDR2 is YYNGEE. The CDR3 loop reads CASSNPGGGHTNGELFF. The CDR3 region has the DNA TGTGCCAGCAGTAACCCCGGGGGGGGACACACCAACGGGGAGCTGTTTTTT. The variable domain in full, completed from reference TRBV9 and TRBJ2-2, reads DSGVTQTPKHLITATGQRVTLRCSPRSGDLSVYWYQQSLDQGLQFLIQYYNGEERAKGNILERFSAQQFPDLHSELNLSSLELGDSALYFCASSNPGGGHTNGELFFGEGSRLTVL.

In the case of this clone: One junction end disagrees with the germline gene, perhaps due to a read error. The CDR3 protein is CASSLATGPNEKLFF. CDR3 bases: TGTGCTAGCAGCTTGGCGACAGGACCTAATGAAAAACTGTTTTTT. The chain carries TRBV7-7 and TRBJ1-4; TRBD1 might be the D (6 bases). CDR1 SSHAT and CDR2 FNYEAQ come from the germline V gene (reference sequence). The CDR3 is 15 amino acids.

CDR3 sequence: CASSLTILDPSHEQFF. The CDR3 DNA is TGTGCCAGCAGCCTCACGATACTAGACCCAAGTCATGAGCAGTTCTTC. V and J are TRBV2 and TRBJ2-1, with TRBD2 as a possible D gene (5 bases). CDR3 size: 16 residues. CDR1 and CDR2 from the germline V gene are SNHLY and FYNNEI. Trimming stripped 6 bases from V and 8 bases from J, with 23 bases between.

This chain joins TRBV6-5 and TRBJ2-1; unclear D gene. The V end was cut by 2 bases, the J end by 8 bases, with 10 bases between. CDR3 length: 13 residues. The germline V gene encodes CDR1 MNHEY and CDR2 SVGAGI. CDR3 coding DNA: TGTGCCAGCAGTTACCGACAAGCTCATGAGCAGTTCTTC. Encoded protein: CASSYRQAHEQFF.

CDR3 sequence: CASSLGRQNEQYF. CDR3 coding DNA: TGTGCCAGCAGCTTGGGTCGACAGAACGAGCAGTACTTC. The chain recombines TRBV5-6 with TRBJ2-7, with D maybe TRBD1 (5 bases). Trimming left V 0 bases short and J 5 bases short, with 9 bases between. The CDR3 length is 13 residues. Germline values: CDR1 SGHDT, CDR2 YYEEEE.

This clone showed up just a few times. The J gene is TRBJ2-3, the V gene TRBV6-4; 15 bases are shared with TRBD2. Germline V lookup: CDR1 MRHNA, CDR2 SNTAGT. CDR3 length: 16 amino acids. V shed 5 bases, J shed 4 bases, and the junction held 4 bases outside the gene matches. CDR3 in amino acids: CASSPGLAGGADTQYF. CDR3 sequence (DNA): TGTGCCAGCAGTCCCGGACTAGCGGGGGGGGCAGATACGCAGTATTTT.

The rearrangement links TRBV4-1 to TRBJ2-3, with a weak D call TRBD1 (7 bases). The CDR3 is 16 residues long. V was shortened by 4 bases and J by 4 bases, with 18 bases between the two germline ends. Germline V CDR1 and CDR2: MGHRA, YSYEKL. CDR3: CASSPPGGPGADTQYF. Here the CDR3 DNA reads TGCGCCAGCAGCCCTCCAGGGGGGCCTGGGGCAGATACGCAGTATTTT.

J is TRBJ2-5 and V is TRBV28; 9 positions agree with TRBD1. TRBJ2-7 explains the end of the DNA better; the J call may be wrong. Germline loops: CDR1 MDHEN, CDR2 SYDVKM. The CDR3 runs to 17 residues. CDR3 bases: TGTGCCAGCAGTTCCCTTTTCCTCGGGACAGGGAGAGTCGAGCAGTACTTC. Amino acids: CASSSLFLGTGRVEQYF.

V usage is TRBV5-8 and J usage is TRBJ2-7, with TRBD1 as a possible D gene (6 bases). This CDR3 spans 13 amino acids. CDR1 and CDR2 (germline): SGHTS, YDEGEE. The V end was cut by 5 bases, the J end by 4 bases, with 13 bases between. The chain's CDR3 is CASSRGQDYEQYF. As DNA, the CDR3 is TGTGCCAGCAGTCGGGGACAAGATTACGAGCAGTACTTC.

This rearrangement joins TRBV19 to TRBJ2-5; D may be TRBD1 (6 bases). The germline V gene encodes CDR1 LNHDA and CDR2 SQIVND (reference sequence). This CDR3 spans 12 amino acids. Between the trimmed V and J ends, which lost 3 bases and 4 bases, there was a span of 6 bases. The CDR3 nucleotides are TGTGCCAGTAGTATCAGGGGAGAGACCCAGTACTTC. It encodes CASSIRGETQYF.

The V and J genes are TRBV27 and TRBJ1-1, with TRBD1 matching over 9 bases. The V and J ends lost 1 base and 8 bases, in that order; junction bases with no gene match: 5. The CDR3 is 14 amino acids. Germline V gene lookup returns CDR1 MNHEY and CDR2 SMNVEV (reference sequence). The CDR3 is CASSLFDRGSEAFF. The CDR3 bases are TGTGCCAGCAGTTTATTCGACAGGGGGAGCGAAGCTTTCTTT.